The 23 T cell receptor beta chains presented below share a single source sample, sequenced in a study of radiotherapy plus CTLA-4 blockade in lung cancer. TCRdb's copy holds only in-frame clones and misses some; the assay was immunoSEQ multiplex PCR. The profile shows 50,000 to 65,000 clones, 70% to 85% of them singletons. This sample comprised peripheral blood, obtained from a patient treated with radiotherapy plus ipilimumab. These receptors came from a human donor with non-small cell lung cancer who had a partial response to radiotherapy plus ipilimumab.

The rearrangement uses TRBV6-1 and TRBJ2-7, with TRBD2 matching 7 bases. Germline loops: CDR1 MNHNS, CDR2 SASEGT. The CDR3 is made up of 17 amino acids. J was trimmed by 0 bases and V by 4 bases; bases with no gene match: 12. CDR3 sequence: CASSGSFAGESSYEQYF. The CDR3 nucleotides are TGTGCCAGCAGTGGTTCCTTCGCGGGGGAGAGCTCCTACGAGCAGTACTTC.

This clone was counted between two and nine times. The chain couples TRBV6-1 to TRBJ1-2; the match to TRBD1 covers 7 bases. Germline V gene data show CDR1 as MNHNS and CDR2 as SASEGT. V was pared by 5 bases and J by 3 bases, with 3 bases of the junction left unmatched. The CDR3 runs 13 residues. Here the CDR3 DNA reads TGTGCCAGCAGTCCGGGACAGTACTATGGCTACACCTTC. Translation gives CASSPGQYYGYTF.

The V gene is TRBV19, the J gene TRBJ1-2, with a tentative D call TRBD1 (5 bases). Trimming left V 11 bases short and J 8 bases short, with 18 bases between. Looked up from germline, CDR1 is LNHDA and CDR2 is SQIVND (reference sequence). The CDR3 covers 12 residues. The CDR3 loop reads CAVQGRMTGYTF. The DNA of the CDR3 is TGTGCCGTTCAGGGCCGTATGACCGGCTACACCTTC. Based on the CDR3 plus reference TRBV19 and TRBJ1-2, the full variable domain is DGGITQSPKYLFRKEGQNVTLSCEQNLNHDAMYWYRQDPGQGLRLIYYSQIVNDFQKGDIAEGYSVSREKKESFPLTVTSAQKNPTAFYLCAVQGRMTGYTFGSGTRLTVV.

J is TRBJ1-5 and V is TRBV5-6; D might be TRBD1 (5 bases). CDR1 is SGHDT and CDR2 is YYEEEE in the germline V gene. The length of the CDR3 is 16 residues. Trimming cost V 3 bases and J 0 bases, with 13 bases left between them. CDR3 in amino acids: CASSSLDSNSNQPQHF. The CDR3 DNA reads TGTGCCAGCAGCTCGTTAGACAGTAATAGCAATCAGCCCCAGCATTTT.

By sample share, this clone is medium-sized. This CDR3 reads CASSLARADTQYF. CDR3 bases: TGTGCCAGCAGCTTAGCACGGGCAGATACGCAGTATTTT. The rearrangement joins TRBV7-2 to TRBJ2-3, with D uncertain. Trimming shortened V by 0 bases and J by 4 bases, and 5 bases separated the two germline ends. Germline V gives CDR1 SGHTA, CDR2 FQGNSA. The CDR3 has 13 amino acids. Complete variable domain (other parts from reference TRBV7-2 and TRBJ2-3): GAGVSQSPSNKVTEKGKDVELRCDPISGHTALYWYRQSLGQGLEFLIYFQGNSAPDKSGLPSDRFSAERTGGSVSTLTIQRTQQEDSAVYLCASSLARADTQYFGPGTRLTVL.

The V and J genes are TRBV14 and TRBJ1-4; no clear D. Trimming pared 4 bases from V and 7 bases from J, leaving 16 bases between. The CDR3 has 15 residues. The germline CDR1 and CDR2 sequences are SGHDN and FVKESK. CDR3 sequence: CASSPTSPFSEKLFF. The CDR3 region has the DNA TGTGCCAGCAGCCCGACTTCTCCTTTTAGTGAAAAACTGTTTTTT.

The CDR3 DNA follows: TGTGCCAGCAGCTTGTGGGGGAGGGAGCAGTACTTC. It translates to CASSLWGREQYF. The genes are TRBV5-6 and TRBJ2-7; D perhaps matches TRBD2 (6 bases). V was clipped by 1 base and J by 7 bases, with 9 bases between them. This CDR3 is 12 amino acids long. Germline CDR1 reads SGHDT; CDR2 reads YYEEEE.

This clone was observed a few times. CDR3 in amino acids: CASSPRTGTTEAFF. CDR3 DNA: TGTGCCAGCTCACCACGGACAGGGACTACTGAAGCTTTCTTT. The chain couples TRBV18 to TRBJ1-1; 8 bases are shared with TRBD1. The CDR3 consists of 14 residues. V lost 1 base to trimming and J lost 5 bases; unmatched junction nucleotides: 3. Germline CDR1 KGHSH, CDR2 LQKENI.

This chain joins TRBV9 and TRBJ2-2; D may be TRBD1 (6 bases). Trimming took 0 bases from V and 7 from J, leaving 16 bases between them. The CDR3 length is 16 residues. The germline gives CDR1 SGDLS, CDR2 YYNGEE. In DNA, the CDR3 is TGTGCCAGCAGCGTAGACGGAGCAGGGGATGGCGGGGAGCTGTTTTTT. This codes for CASSVDGAGDGGELFF.

Here the CDR3 reads CASSFSGGPNYGYTF. CDR3 in DNA: TGTGCCAGCAGCTTCTCGGGGGGCCCTAACTATGGCTACACCTTC. The rearrangement uses TRBV13 and TRBJ1-2; D perhaps matches TRBD1 (6 bases). This CDR3 is built from 15 residues. Germline-derived CDR1 and CDR2 are PRHDT and FYEKMQ (reference sequence). Trimming took off 3 bases at V and 0 bases at J, with 11 bases between the two ends.

The gene calls are TRBV6-5 and TRBJ2-5; D is ambiguous. The CDR3 spans 12 residues. V was cut by 4 bases and J by 5 bases, with 8 bases left in between. The germline gives CDR1 MNHEY, CDR2 SVGAGI. CDR3 bases: TGTGCCAGCAGTTCTCTCGGGGAGACCCAGTACTTC. As protein: CASSSLGETQYF.

The J gene is TRBJ1-5, the V gene TRBV18, with a tentative D call TRBD1 (5 bases). Germline V gene lookup returns CDR1 KGHSH and CDR2 LQKENI. The CDR3 is 15 amino acids. Trimming took 2 bases from V and 6 from J, leaving 14 bases between them. The CDR3 is CASSPGDSSGQPQHF. The CDR3 bases are TGTGCCAGCTCACCAGGCGACAGTAGCGGTCAGCCCCAGCATTTT.

CDR3 nucleotide sequence: TGTGCCAGCAGTAGGGGGACTGAAGCTTTCTTT. It yields the protein CASSRGTEAFF. The chain recombines TRBV6-1 with TRBJ1-1, with a weak D call TRBD1 (6 bases). CDR3 size: 11 residues. The germline V and J ends were trimmed by 5 bases and 5 bases, with 6 bases remaining between them. Per the germline V gene, CDR1 is MNHNS and CDR2 is SASEGT.

The V gene is TRBV19, the J gene TRBJ2-6; 7 bases fit TRBD1. Looked up from germline, CDR1 is LNHDA and CDR2 is SQIVND (reference sequence). The CDR3 covers 17 residues. With 7 bases clipped from V and 0 bases from J, the junction kept 9 bases outside the gene matches. CDR3: CASTRTGGNSGANVLTF. The CDR3, as DNA: TGTGCCAGTACTAGGACAGGCGGTAACTCTGGGGCCAACGTCCTGACTTTC.

Here the CDR3 DNA reads TGTGCCAGCAGCGAAGAAGGAAGAGGGACTAGCGGGGCCGGGGAGCAGTACTTC. Protein product: CASSEEGRGTSGAGEQYF. The chain combines TRBV21-1 with TRBJ2-7; no DNA check was done on the table's D call, TRBD2. TRBV21-1 is marked as a pseudogene. The CDR3 sequence is 18 residues long.

V gene TRBV4-1 combines with J gene TRBJ2-5; TRBD1 agrees at 9 bases. Germline V gene sequence: CDR1 MGHRA, CDR2 YSYEKL. The CDR3 runs to 17 residues. The V gene end was trimmed by 3 bases and the J gene end by 4 bases; junction bases not matched to a gene: 12. As DNA, the CDR3 is TGCGCCAGCAGCCAGGCGTACCCGGGACAGGGAGCAGAGACCCAGTACTTC. Protein sequence: CASSQAYPGQGAETQYF.

This clone was observed a handful of times. The V and J genes are TRBV6-5 and TRBJ1-1; no definite D call. Germline loops: CDR1 MNHEY, CDR2 SVGAGI. The CDR3 totals 15 residues. The ends were cut back, 2 bases at V and 5 bases at J, with 15 bases in the middle. The CDR3 DNA follows: TGTGCCAGCAGTTACGGATTCGGATTGAGGACTGAAGCTTTCTTT. Translated, it gives CASSYGFGLRTEAFF.

The chain employs TRBV28 and TRBJ2-7; 9 nucleotides line up with TRBD1. V was pared by 6 bases and J by 2 bases, with 11 bases of the junction left unmatched. This CDR3 is built from 16 residues. Germline V CDR1 and CDR2: MDHEN, SYDVKM. The CDR3 loop reads CASSPRPGQGPYEQYF. DNA for the CDR3: TGTGCCAGCAGCCCAAGGCCGGGACAGGGTCCCTACGAGCAGTACTTC.

This clone was seen more than once but under ten times. The V call is TRBV7-9, the J call TRBJ2-7; 14 bases agree with TRBD2. Germline lookup yields CDR1 SEHNR and CDR2 FQNEAQ (reference sequence). Trimming cost V 5 bases and J 5 bases; bases outside gene matches: 5. The CDR3 has 15 residues. CDR3 sequence: CASSAGLAGANEQYF. CDR3 nucleotides: TGTGCCAGCAGCGCGGGACTAGCGGGGGCAAACGAGCAGTACTTC.

V and J are TRBV5-1 and TRBJ2-5; 10 bases line up with TRBD2. The CDR3 contains 16 residues. Germline CDR1 SGHRS, CDR2 YFSETQ. J lost 5 bases, V lost 0 bases, and 7 bases had no gene match. CDR3 residues: CASSLVASGGWETQYF. The CDR3 DNA follows: TGCGCCAGCAGCTTGGTGGCTAGCGGGGGCTGGGAGACCCAGTACTTC.

This chain joins TRBV28 and TRBJ1-3, with a tentative D call TRBD1 (6 bases). Trimming took 5 bases from V and 4 from J, leaving 12 bases between them. The CDR3 is made up of 14 amino acids. Germline values: CDR1 MDHEN, CDR2 SYDVKM. The CDR3 region is CASSVGQSGNTIYF. The DNA for the CDR3 is TGTGCCAGCAGTGTGGGACAATCCGGAAACACCATATATTTT.

V and J are TRBV7-9 and TRBJ2-7; 7 bases align to TRBD1. There are 17 residues in the CDR3. Germline values: CDR1 SEHNR, CDR2 FQNEAQ (reference sequence). The V gene end was trimmed by 4 bases and the J gene end by 2 bases; junction bases not matched to a gene: 14. CDR3 residues: CASSSLRSEGATYEQYF. For the CDR3, the DNA is TGTGCCAGCAGCTCTTTGAGGTCTGAGGGGGCCACCTACGAGCAGTACTTC.

The CDR3 bases are TGTGCCAGCAGCAGAACCTGGACACACGAGCAGTACTTC. Its translation: CASSRTWTHEQYF. The chain uses TRBV9 and TRBJ2-7, with D perhaps TRBD1 (5 bases). The CDR3 runs to 13 residues. V lost 4 bases to trimming and J lost 5 bases, with 13 bases between them. Germline CDR1 reads SGDLS; CDR2 reads YYNGEE.